This T cell receptor (beta chain) was documented in a study of OX40 agonist ivuxolimab in advanced cancers. About the study: Partial responses occurred in Three dose-escalation patients, one with hepatocellular carcinoma and two with cutaneous melanoma.

Concerning this clone: The antigen remains undetermined.

Study conclusions and caveats: No determination was made of the antigen specificity of the expanded peripheral T cells. Clones of CD4+ and CD8+ blood T cells grew by week 6 at doses of 0.1 to 3.0 mg/kg.

Patients with a history of autoimmune disease or on systemic immunosuppression were excluded. Trimming stripped 0 bases from V and 5 bases from J, with 16 bases between. The CDR3 runs to 16 residues. From germline, CDR1 is MGHRA and CDR2 YSYEKL. Assay used: immunoSEQ multiplex PCR; TCRdb lists only in-frame clones, some missing. Of roughly 93,000 clones listed, around 92% are singletons. The receptor was isolated from an adult with an advanced solid tumor such as melanoma, head and neck, liver or kidney cancer. The V and J genes are TRBV4-1 and TRBJ2-5; possibly TRBD2 for D (6 bases). The source material was CD4+ or CD8+ T cells sorted from blood, sampled in a trial of the OX40 agonist ivuxolimab. The CDR3 here is CASSQEESSAGETQYF. The DNA of the CDR3 is TGCGCCAGCAGCCAAGAGGAGTCTAGCGCGGGCGAGACCCAGTACTTC.